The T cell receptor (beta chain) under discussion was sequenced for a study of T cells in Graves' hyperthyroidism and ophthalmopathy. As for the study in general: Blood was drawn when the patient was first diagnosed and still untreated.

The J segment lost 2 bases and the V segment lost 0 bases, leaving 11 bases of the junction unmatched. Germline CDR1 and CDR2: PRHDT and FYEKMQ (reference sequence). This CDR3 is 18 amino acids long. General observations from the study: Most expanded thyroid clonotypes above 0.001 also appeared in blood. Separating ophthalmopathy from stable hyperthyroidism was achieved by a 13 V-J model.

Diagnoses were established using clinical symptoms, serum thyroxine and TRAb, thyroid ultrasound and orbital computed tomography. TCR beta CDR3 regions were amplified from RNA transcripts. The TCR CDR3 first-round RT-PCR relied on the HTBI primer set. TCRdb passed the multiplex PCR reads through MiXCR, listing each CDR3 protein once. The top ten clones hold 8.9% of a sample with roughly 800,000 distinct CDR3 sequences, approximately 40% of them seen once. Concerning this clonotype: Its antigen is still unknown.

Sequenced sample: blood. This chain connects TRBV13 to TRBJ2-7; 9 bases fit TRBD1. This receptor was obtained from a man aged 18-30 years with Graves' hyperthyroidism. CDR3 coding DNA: TGTGCCAGCAGCTTAGGCCCCCGGGACAGGGCCTTAGCCTACGAGCAGTACTTC. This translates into CASSLGPRDRALAYEQYF. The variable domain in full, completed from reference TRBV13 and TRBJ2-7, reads AAGVIQSPRHLIKEKRETATLKCYPIPRHDTVYWYQQGPGQDPQFLISFYEKMQSDKGSIPDRFSAQQFSDYHSELNMSSLELGDSALYFCASSLGPRDRALAYEQYFGPGTRLTVT.